This TCR beta chain was captured by sequencing in a study of shared clonotypes between healthy human individuals. As for the study in general: CD4 naive and CD4 memory each took three plates per donor, while CD8 naive took two and CD8 memory one. Study results and caveats: An effect of sequencing depth on clonotype sharing among donors was expected. Roughly 5% of naive CD4 clonotypes were shared across several donors. Generally, estimated richness proved larger in naive subsets than it did in memory subsets.

CD45RO-negative CD8 cells positively selected for CCR7 made up the naive population, which excluded terminally differentiated effector memory CD45RA+ cells. Turning to this clone: Its target is unknown.

From germline, CDR1 is GTSNPN and CDR2 SVGIG (reference sequence). There are 11 residues in the CDR3. V lost 3 bases to trimming and J lost 7 bases, with 7 bases between them. Sequencing was performed with immunoSEQ multiplex PCR; in TCRdb, only in-frame clones are kept and a portion is missing. The table includes 1.5 million to 2.5 million clones, approximately 94% detected once. The sequenced sample consisted of naive CD8+ T cells sorted from blood. The TCR originated in a man younger than 35 in good health. The chain is built from TRBV30 and TRBJ2-1; D gene unclear. The CDR3 is CAWRVMNEQFF. In DNA form, the CDR3 reads TGTGCCTGGAGGGTGATGAATGAGCAGTTCTTC.